This TCR beta chain was identified during a study of CXCR3-negative and CXCR3-positive naive CD8 T cells. Findings and limits, study-wide: Hydrophobicity was higher for TRB CDR3s found in CXCR3-positive naive cells than in CXCR3-negative naive cells.

Notes on this clonotype: What it binds is not known.

The TRB cDNA libraries were prepared by 5' RACE with UMI labels. TCRdb processed the 5' RACE reads again and assigns one entry to each CDR3 protein, with no DNA. The sample table sets out several thousand distinct CDR3 sequences. By phenotype, naive CD8+ T cells were CD45RO-CCR7+CD27+CD95-. Per the germline V gene, CDR1 is SGHRS and CDR2 is YFSETQ. The CDR3 contains 14 residues. Material for sequencing was naive CXCR3+ CD8+ T cells from blood. The subset: CD45RO-CCR7+CD27+CD95- naive CD8+ T cells expressing CXCR3 (TNR3+). The clonotype was recovered from a human donor in good health. Some clones in this sample may be carry-over from other donors' samples. The chain couples TRBV5-1 to TRBJ2-3; with no DNA, the TCRdb D assignment of TRBD2 cannot be verified. CDR3 region: CASSLEREADTQYF.